This is a list of T cell receptor beta chains from one sample in a study of blood T cells in healthy people across ages. TCRdb passed the 5' RACE reads through MiXCR, listing each CDR3 protein once. The table includes some 1.1 million distinct CDR3 sequences, 35% to 45% detected once. The specimen sequenced was blood. These receptors were collected from a man between 18 and 35 years old in good health. Each CDR3 is given with its conserved first and last residue. D genes are given only for firm matches. Clone size is not always given. Where it is, it says once, few, many or a class for expanded clones.

D gene: .; J gene: TRBJ1-2; clone size: few; V gene: TRBV7-2; CDR3 length: 15; CDR3 DNA: TGTGCCAGCAGTTATTTTGTGGGACTGTTCTATGGCTACACCTTC; CDR3 protein: CASSYFVGLFYGYTF
D gene: TRBD1; J gene: TRBJ2-6; clone size: few; V gene: TRBV6-2/TRBV6-3; CDR3 length: 16; CDR3 DNA: TGTGCCAGCAGCCTCACAGGGGGCTCTGGGGCCAACGTCCTGACTTTC; CDR3 protein: CASSLTGGSGANVLTF
D gene: .; J gene: TRBJ2-3; clone size: few; V gene: TRBV29-1; CDR3 length: 10; CDR3 DNA: TGCAGCGTTGAAGGGAGTACGCAGTATTTT; CDR3 protein: CSVEGSTQYF
D gene: .; J gene: TRBJ2-7; clone size: .; V gene: TRBV6-2/TRBV6-3; CDR3 length: 15; CDR3 DNA: TGTGCCAGCAGTTACGTGGTTGGTCCCACCTACGAGCAGTACTTC; CDR3 protein: CASSYVVGPTYEQYF
D gene: .; J gene: TRBJ1-2; clone size: few; V gene: TRBV12-3/TRBV12-4; CDR3 length: 15; CDR3 DNA: TGTGCCAGCAGTTTGGTTCCAGGGGTTTACTATGGCTACACCTTC; CDR3 protein: CASSLVPGVYYGYTF
D gene: TRBD1; J gene: TRBJ2-7; clone size: .; V gene: TRBV3-1; CDR3 length: 14; CDR3 DNA: TGTGCCAGCAGCGGACAGGTGATCGGCTACGAGCAGTACTTC; CDR3 protein: CASSGQVIGYEQYF
D gene: .; J gene: TRBJ2-1; clone size: few; V gene: TRBV9; CDR3 length: 16; CDR3 DNA: TGTGCCAGCAGCGTAGAGAGGGGGACAAATCCGAATGAGCAGTTCTTC; CDR3 protein: CASSVERGTNPNEQFF
D gene: TRBD2; J gene: TRBJ2-2; clone size: .; V gene: TRBV4-2; CDR3 length: 15; CDR3 DNA: TGTGCCAGCAGCCAACTAGCGGGGGGGGCCGGGGAGCTGTTTTTT; CDR3 protein: CASSQLAGGAGELFF
D gene: TRBD1; J gene: TRBJ2-7; clone size: .; V gene: TRBV6-5; CDR3 length: 15; CDR3 DNA: TGTGCCAGCAGTTACTCGACAGGGCCCTACAATGAGCAGTACTTC; CDR3 protein: CASSYSTGPYNEQYF
D gene: .; J gene: TRBJ1-6; clone size: few; V gene: TRBV10-3; CDR3 length: 17; CDR3 DNA: TGTGCCATCAGTGGGTCCAGGGAAGGCTCCTATAATTCACCCCTCCACTTT; CDR3 protein: CAISGSREGSYNSPLHF
D gene: .; J gene: TRBJ2-2; clone size: .; V gene: TRBV5-4; CDR3 length: 14; CDR3 DNA: TGTGCCAGCAGCTTGGCCGCCCAAACCGGGGAGCTGTTTTTT; CDR3 protein: CASSLAAQTGELFF
D gene: TRBD2; J gene: TRBJ2-1; clone size: few; V gene: TRBV20-1; CDR3 length: 10; CDR3 DNA: TGCAGTGGGGTCGGGACTAGTGAGTTCTTC; CDR3 protein: CSGVGTSEFF
D gene: .; J gene: TRBJ2-5; clone size: few; V gene: TRBV5-1; CDR3 length: 14; CDR3 DNA: TGCGCCAGCAGCTTGGAAAACAGGGAAGAGACCCAGTACTTC; CDR3 protein: CASSLENREETQYF
D gene: .; J gene: TRBJ2-7; clone size: .; V gene: TRBV5-1; CDR3 length: 14; CDR3 DNA: TGCGCCAGCAGCAACCGGGACCGAGGGTGCGAGCAGTACTTC; CDR3 protein: CASSNRDRGCEQYF
D gene: .; J gene: TRBJ1-1; clone size: .; V gene: TRBV5-1; CDR3 length: 15; CDR3 DNA: TGCGCCAGCAGCTTAAGGCAGGACTTTAACACTGAAGCTTTCTTT; CDR3 protein: CASSLRQDFNTEAFF
D gene: TRBD2; J gene: TRBJ2-5; clone size: .; V gene: TRBV9; CDR3 length: 16; CDR3 DNA: TGTGCCAGCAGCGTAAGGGCAGCGGGGGACCAAGAGACCCAGTACTTC; CDR3 protein: CASSVRAAGDQETQYF
D gene: TRBD1; J gene: TRBJ1-5; clone size: .; V gene: TRBV4-2; CDR3 length: 16; CDR3 DNA: TGTGCCAGCAGCACCCAGGGGGCACCTGGCAATCAGCCCCAGCATTTT; CDR3 protein: CASSTQGAPGNQPQHF
D gene: .; J gene: TRBJ2-2; clone size: .; V gene: TRBV5-6; CDR3 length: 18; CDR3 DNA: TGTGCCAGTCAGAACCGGGACCAGGGATATGGTGGCACCGGGGAGCTGTTTTTT; CDR3 protein: CASQNRDQGYGGTGELFF
D gene: .; J gene: TRBJ2-1; clone size: many; V gene: TRBV12-5; CDR3 length: 12; CDR3 DNA: TGTGCTAGTGGTTTGGGGGTTAATGAGCAGTTCTTC; CDR3 protein: CASGLGVNEQFF
D gene: .; J gene: TRBJ2-7; clone size: .; V gene: TRBV19; CDR3 length: 13; CDR3 DNA: TGTGCCAGCAGCATCCGACAGTTCTACGAGCAGTACTTC; CDR3 protein: CASSIRQFYEQYF
D gene: .; J gene: TRBJ2-3; clone size: few; V gene: TRBV7-2; CDR3 length: 12; CDR3 DNA: TGTGCCAGCAGCCCGACAAGCCATACGCAGTATTTT; CDR3 protein: CASSPTSHTQYF
D gene: TRBD1; J gene: TRBJ2-3; clone size: .; V gene: TRBV6-1; CDR3 length: 14; CDR3 DNA: TGTGCCAGCAGGTTGACAGGGCCCTCAGATACGCAGTATTTT; CDR3 protein: CASRLTGPSDTQYF